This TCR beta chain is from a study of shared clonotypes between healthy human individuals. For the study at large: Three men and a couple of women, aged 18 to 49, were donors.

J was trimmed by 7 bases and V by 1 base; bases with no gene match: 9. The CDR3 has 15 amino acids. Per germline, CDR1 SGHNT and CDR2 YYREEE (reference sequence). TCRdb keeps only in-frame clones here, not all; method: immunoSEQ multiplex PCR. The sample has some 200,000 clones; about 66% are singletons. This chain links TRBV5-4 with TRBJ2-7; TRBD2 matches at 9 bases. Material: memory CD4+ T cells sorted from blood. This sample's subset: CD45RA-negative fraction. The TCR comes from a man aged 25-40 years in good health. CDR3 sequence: CASSLFGGGRGEQYF. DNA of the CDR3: TGTGCCAGCAGCTTGTTTGGGGGCGGGAGGGGAGAGCAGTACTTC.